The 20 T cell receptor beta chains presented below share a single source sample, sequenced in a study of blood T cell repertoires in COVID-19. Method: immunoSEQ multiplex PCR; TCRdb's copy keeps in-frame clones and lacks some. The table includes 80,000 or so clones, around 91% detected once. The specimen sequenced was peripheral blood. The receptor set was obtained from a woman between 50 and 59 years old in a cohort sampled during active COVID-19.

CDR3 bases: TGTGCCAGCAGCTTAAGACGGCAGGGGTCCTACAATGAGCAGTTCTTC. Its protein product is CASSLRRQGSYNEQFF. The rearrangement uses TRBV11-1 and TRBJ2-1; TRBD1 is a possible D gene (6 bases). This CDR3 region has 16 residues. The germline gives CDR1 SGHAT, CDR2 FQDESV (reference sequence). Trimming removed 2 bases at V and 1 base at J, with 12 bases between.

V and J are TRBV28 and TRBJ2-7, with D tentatively TRBD2 (5 bases). Between the trimmed V and J ends, which lost 7 bases and 3 bases, there was a span of 13 bases. The CDR3 has 13 residues. Germline V gene data show CDR1 as MDHEN and CDR2 as SYDVKM. Here the CDR3 reads CASNPGDIYEQYF. The CDR3 DNA follows: TGTGCCAGCAACCCCGGGGATATCTACGAGCAGTACTTC.

V usage is TRBV28 and J usage is TRBJ2-2; TRBD2 aligns across 8 bases. V lost 3 bases to trimming and J lost 4 bases; unmatched junction nucleotides: 4. Looked up from germline, CDR1 is MDHEN and CDR2 is SYDVKM. The CDR3 covers 15 residues. The chain's CDR3 is CASSLPGGGTGELFF. As DNA, the CDR3 is TGTGCCAGCAGTTTGCCGGGAGGGGGCACCGGGGAGCTGTTTTTT.

This sequence joins TRBV11-2 and TRBJ1-5; 11 bases map to TRBD1. Germline loops: CDR1 SGHAT, CDR2 FQNNGV. The CDR3 consists of 14 residues. V lost 6 bases, J lost 4 bases, and 2 bases stayed unmatched. DNA of the CDR3: TGTGCCAGCAGTGGGACAGGGGGGAATCAGCCCCAGCATTTT. This sequence encodes CASSGTGGNQPQHF.

This rearrangement joins TRBV28 to TRBJ2-3; 8 nucleotides match TRBD1. The length of the CDR3 is 16 residues. Germline CDR1 MDHEN, CDR2 SYDVKM. Trimming cost V 3 bases and J 5 bases; bases outside gene matches: 10. Here the CDR3 DNA reads TGTGCCAGCAGTTTCCCCCAGGGGGCTGGTGGAGATACGCAGTATTTT. Protein sequence: CASSFPQGAGGDTQYF.

The chain links TRBV4-1 to TRBJ1-5, with 9 bases identical to TRBD1. The length of the CDR3 is 16 residues. J lost 7 bases, V lost 2 bases, and 9 bases had no gene match. Germline-derived CDR1 and CDR2 are MGHRA and YSYEKL. CDR3 residues: CASSQPGTGLAQPQHF. The CDR3 DNA follows: TGCGCCAGCAGCCAACCCGGGACAGGGTTGGCCCAGCCCCAGCATTTT.

This chain connects TRBV5-8 to TRBJ2-5; TRBD2 aligns across 8 bases. After removal of 7 bases from V and 5 bases from J, the junction contained 4 bases not matched to a gene. Germline values: CDR1 SGHTS, CDR2 YDEGEE. The CDR3 spans 12 residues. As DNA, the CDR3 is TGTGCCAGCCTAGCGGGCGCGGAGACCCAGTACTTC. It codes for CASLAGAETQYF.

The chain is built from TRBV28 and TRBJ2-1; TRBD1 is a possible D gene (6 bases). The V gene lost 9 bases and the J gene lost 6 bases, with 12 bases spanning the gap. The CDR3 totals 12 residues. Germline CDR1 is MDHEN and CDR2 is SYDVKM. The CDR3 DNA is TGTGCCAGTTTCGGACAGCCCAATGAGCAGTTCTTC. Translating it yields CASFGQPNEQFF.

The rearrangement links TRBV15 to TRBJ2-3; the match to TRBD1 covers 9 bases. The CDR3 spans 15 residues. Germline-derived CDR1 and CDR2 are LNHNV and YYDKDF (reference sequence). J gave up 3 bases and V 5 bases, and 6 bases lay outside the gene matches. CDR3: CATSGRQGGTDTQYF. The CDR3 DNA sequence: TGTGCCACCAGCGGGAGACAGGGGGGGACAGATACGCAGTATTTT. Using reference TRBV15 and TRBJ2-3 for the parts outside the CDR3, the full variable domain is DAMVIQNPRYQVTQFGKPVTLSCSQTLNHNVMYWYQQKSSQAPKLLFHYYDKDFNNEADTPDNFQSRRPNTSFCFLDIRSPGLGDTAMYLCATSGRQGGTDTQYFGPGTRLTVL.

This clone was seen a few times. V is TRBV10-1 and J is TRBJ1-5; tentative D call: TRBD1 (5 bases). V lost 9 bases and J 3 bases, leaving 24 bases between the germline ends. Germline V CDR1 and CDR2: WNHNN, SYGVQD (reference sequence). The CDR3 loop spans 17 amino acids. DNA of the CDR3: TGCGCCAGTTCGTCTGTTGCGGGGCGCCTTTTCAATCAGCCCCAGCATTTT. Residues: CASSSVAGRLFNQPQHF.

The V gene is TRBV18, the J gene TRBJ2-3, with 10 bases identical to TRBD2. This CDR3 is 15 amino acids long. The trim removed 3 bases at V and 6 bases at J, leaving 6 bases unmatched. Germline V gene sequence: CDR1 KGHSH, CDR2 LQKENI. CDR3 sequence reads: CASSPMLAGEDTQYF. In DNA, the CDR3 is TGTGCCAGCTCACCGATGCTAGCGGGAGAGGATACGCAGTATTTT.

V and J are TRBV7-9 and TRBJ1-2; 10 bases fit TRBD1. Germline CDR1 reads SEHNR; CDR2 reads FQNEAQ (reference sequence). The ends lost 5 bases at V and 6 bases at J; junction bases unmatched: 9. CDR3 length: 15 amino acids. In DNA, the CDR3 is TGTGCCAGCAGCCCTCGGGACAGGGGAAGTGATGGCTACACCTTC. Its translation is CASSPRDRGSDGYTF.

The rearrangement uses TRBV28 and TRBJ1-5; 10 bases agree with TRBD1. The CDR3 has 16 amino acids. Unmatched junction bases numbered 7, after V lost 4 bases and J lost 4 bases. In germline, CDR1 is MDHEN, CDR2 SYDVKM. CDR3 amino acids: CASSSLRTGGNQPQHF. DNA for the CDR3: TGTGCCAGCAGTTCCCTGAGGACAGGGGGGAATCAGCCCCAGCATTTT.

The chain carries TRBV14 and TRBJ2-6, with D perhaps TRBD1 (6 bases). CDR1 and CDR2 (germline): SGHDN, FVKESK. Trimming removed 10 bases from V and 0 bases from J, with 19 bases in between. The CDR3 is made up of 17 amino acids. The CDR3 DNA reads TGTGCCACCGCCCCCCGGGGACATGGCTCTGGGGCCAACGTCCTGACTTTC. Translating it yields CATAPRGHGSGANVLTF.

V is TRBV28 and J is TRBJ2-3, with 7 bases identical to TRBD1. CDR1 is MDHEN, CDR2 SYDVKM, per germline. The CDR3 covers 16 residues. The V and J ends lost 5 bases and 0 bases, in that order; junction bases with no gene match: 8. CDR3 protein: CASSPDREGSTDTQYF. The CDR3 region has the DNA TGTGCCAGCAGTCCCGACAGGGAAGGAAGCACAGATACGCAGTATTTT. The full variable domain, in which reference TRBV28 and TRBJ2-3 provide the parts outside the CDR3, is DVKVTQSSRYLVKRTGEKVFLECVQDMDHENMFWYRQDPGLGLRLIYFSYDVKMKEKGDIPEGYSVSREKKERFSLILESASTNQTSMYLCASSPDREGSTDTQYFGPGTRLTVL.

V gene TRBV21-1 combines with J gene TRBJ2-2; the tabulated D call, TRBD2, remains unverified against the DNA. TRBV21-1 is a recognized pseudogene. The CDR3 is 17 residues long. CDR3 bases: TGTGCCAGCAACCCCTCAAGCGGGAGGGCCGACACCGGGGAGCTGTTTTTT. Its protein product is CASNPSSGRADTGELFF.

J is TRBJ2-3 and V is TRBV7-2; 14 bases agree with TRBD2. The CDR3 sequence is 17 residues long. Germline CDR1 SGHTA, CDR2 FQGNSA. Unmatched junction bases numbered 7, after V lost 5 bases and J lost 3 bases. The CDR3 sequence is CASSAAGTSGRTDTQYF. The CDR3 nucleotides read TGTGCCAGCAGCGCCGCCGGGACTAGCGGGAGAACAGATACGCAGTATTTT.

The rearrangement uses TRBV10-2 and TRBJ2-1, with TRBD2 identical over 11 bases. V gave up 0 bases and J gave up 7 bases; unmatched junction bases: 11. The CDR3 extends over 18 amino acids. Germline assignment: CDR1 WSHSY and CDR2 SAAADI. DNA of the CDR3: TGCGCCAGCAGTGAGTCCGGGACTAGCGGTCCAATCGGGAATGAGCAGTTCTTC. Amino acids: CASSESGTSGPIGNEQFF.

This chain links TRBV9 with TRBJ2-3, with D tentatively TRBD2 (6 bases). The CDR3 totals 15 residues. Between the trimmed V and J ends, which lost 0 bases and 6 bases, there was a span of 14 bases. Germline CDR1 and CDR2: SGDLS and YYNGEE. The CDR3 DNA follows: TGTGCCAGCAGCGTAGGTGGGAGGCCCTTGGATACGCAGTATTTT. Amino acid sequence: CASSVGGRPLDTQYF. Complete variable domain (other parts from reference TRBV9 and TRBJ2-3): DSGVTQTPKHLITATGQRVTLRCSPRSGDLSVYWYQQSLDQGLQFLIQYYNGEERAKGNILERFSAQQFPDLHSELNLSSLELGDSALYFCASSVGGRPLDTQYFGPGTRLTVL.

The chain employs TRBV3-1 (or the pseudogene TRBV3-2) and TRBJ2-7; 8 bases map to TRBD2. The germline V gene encodes CDR1 LGHDT and CDR2 YNNKEL (reference sequence). The CDR3 is made up of 15 amino acids. V was pared by 6 bases and J by 3 bases, with 10 bases of the junction left unmatched. The DNA of the CDR3 is TGTGCCAGCAGTCCGATTAGCGGGACCTTCTACGAGCAGTACTTC. Protein: CASSPISGTFYEQYF.